This is a list of T cell receptor beta chains from one sample in a study of T cells in Graves' hyperthyroidism and ophthalmopathy. TCRdb analysed the multiplex PCR reads with MiXCR anew, one entry per CDR3 protein. The sample yields around 340,000 distinct CDR3 sequences, about 18% seen once. Source material: blood. These receptors all stem from a woman aged 25 to 39 with Graves' hyperthyroidism that later progressed to Graves' ophthalmopathy. Each CDR3 is given with its conserved first and last residue. The D gene is left open where the match is weak. Not all rows give a size; the values are once, few, many and, for expanded clones, a class.

d_call	v_call	clone_size	j_call	cdr3_aa	cdr3_nt
TRBD1	TRBV28	.	TRBJ1-2	CASEGTDGIGGYTF	TGTGCCAGCGAGGGGACAGATGGGATCGGTGGCTACACCTTC
.	TRBV28	many	TRBJ1-1	CASSLSGSGGRNTEAFF	TGTGCCAGCAGTTTATCCGGGAGCGGCGGGAGGAACACTGAAGCTTTCTTT
.	TRBV6-2/TRBV6-3	many	TRBJ1-5	CASSSTGLVWAQHF	TGTGCCAGCAGTTCGACAGGTCTGGTTTGGGCCCAGCATTTT
.	TRBV4-1	many	TRBJ2-2	CASSQVAGELFF	TGCGCCAGCAGCCAAGTTGCCGGGGAGCTGTTTTTT
TRBD2	TRBV2	many	TRBJ2-5	CASSIPGLAGGVDQETQYF	TGTGCCAGCAGTATACCGGGACTAGCGGGGGGGGTGGACCAAGAGACCCAGTACTTC
TRBD1	TRBV2	many	TRBJ2-3	CASRPLKGQVGESTDTQYF	TGTGCCAGCAGACCCCTTAAGGGACAGGTAGGGGAGTCGACAGATACGCAGTATTTT
TRBD2	TRBV20-1	many	TRBJ2-7	CSAGRTSNYEQYF	TGCAGTGCTGGTCGGACTAGCAATTACGAGCAGTACTTC
TRBD2	TRBV9	.	TRBJ2-3	CASSRSSSGGSADTQYF	TGTGCCAGCAGCAGATCCTCTAGCGGGGGCAGCGCAGATACGCAGTATTTT
.	TRBV11-2	.	TRBJ2-3	CASSLVRGSGDTQYF	TGTGCCAGCAGCTTAGTTCGTGGGAGCGGTGATACGCAGTATTTT
.	TRBV12-3/TRBV12-4	.	TRBJ1-5	CASSLGRGSWNQPQHF	TGTGCCAGCAGTTTGGGGAGGGGGAGTTGGAATCAGCCCCAGCATTTT
TRBD2	TRBV27	.	TRBJ2-7	CASSFAGEYEQYF	TGTGCCAGCAGTTTCGCGGGAGAGTACGAGCAGTACTTC
.	TRBV13	many	TRBJ1-5	CASSLGQNNQPQHF	TGTGCCAGCAGCCTGGGACAAAATAATCAGCCCCAGCATTTT
.	TRBV20-1	many	TRBJ2-1	CSARQVYNEQFF	TGCAGTGCTAGACAAGTTTACAATGAGCAGTTCTTC
.	TRBV7-2	many	TRBJ2-5	CASSPSDTQAETQYF	TGTGCCAGCAGCCCCTCGGACACCCAGGCGGAGACCCAGTACTTC
TRBD1	TRBV28	many	TRBJ2-5	CASKNRGSWETQYF	TGTGCCAGCAAGAACAGGGGATCGTGGGAGACCCAGTACTTC
TRBD1	TRBV6-1	many	TRBJ2-5	CASSGGQEMLWGQETQYF	TGTGCCAGCAGTGGAGGACAGGAGATGCTCTGGGGACAAGAGACCCAGTACTTC
TRBD1	TRBV24-1	many	TRBJ2-1	CATSDFRGQGNYNEQFF	TGTGCCACCAGTGATTTTAGGGGACAGGGGAACTACAATGAGCAGTTCTTC
TRBD2	TRBV19	.	TRBJ2-2	CASSPSGVSGELFF	TGTGCCAGTAGTCCTAGCGGGGTGTCCGGGGAGCTGTTTTTT
.	TRBV27	many	TRBJ2-1	CASSLARTRAQYNEQFF	TGTGCCAGCAGTTTAGCGCGAACTCGGGCGCAGTACAATGAGCAGTTCTTC
.	TRBV6-5	many	TRBJ2-7	CASSYSGSYEQYF	TGTGCCAGCAGTTACTCGGGCTCCTACGAGCAGTACTTC
.	TRBV2	.	TRBJ2-5	CASSVGIQETQYF	TGTGCCAGCAGTGTGGGGATCCAAGAGACCCAGTACTTC
.	TRBV3-1	many	TRBJ2-7	CASSSWTEAYEQYF	TGTGCCAGCAGCTCGTGGACAGAAGCCTACGAGCAGTACTTC
.	TRBV6-5	many	TRBJ2-3	CASSYSGPRTDTQYF	TGTGCCAGCAGTTACTCGGGACCGCGCACAGATACGCAGTATTTT
TRBD1	TRBV4-1	few	TRBJ1-1	CASSLYTGQENTEAFF	TGCGCCAGCAGCCTCTATACTGGACAGGAGAACACTGAAGCTTTCTTT
TRBD2	TRBV2	.	TRBJ2-1	CTSRVPIGTSGRSGSYNEQFF	TGTACCAGCAGAGTCCCGATCGGGACTAGCGGGAGGAGCGGCTCCTACAATGAGCAGTTCTTC
TRBD1	TRBV5-6	.	TRBJ1-2	CASSSQGVSHGYTF	TGTGCCAGCAGCTCGCAGGGGGTTAGTCATGGCTACACCTTC
.	TRBV7-9	few	TRBJ1-1	CASSLLVGMNTEAFF	TGTGCCAGCAGCTTATTGGTGGGTATGAACACTGAAGCTTTCTTT
.	TRBV2	many	TRBJ2-7	CASSEAGTSYEQYF	TGTGCCAGCAGTGAAGCGGGAACCTCCTACGAGCAGTACTTC
.	TRBV7-2	.	TRBJ2-1	CASSSRGRGEQFF	TGTGCCAGCAGCTCGAGGGGGCGGGGTGAGCAGTTCTTC
TRBD1	TRBV20-1	many	TRBJ1-2	CSASGTGQPNYGYTF	TGCAGTGCTTCCGGGACAGGGCAACCTAACTATGGCTACACCTTC
TRBD2	TRBV9	.	TRBJ2-1	CASSAEAGGNYNEQFF	TGTGCCAGCAGCGCGGAAGCGGGAGGTAACTACAATGAGCAGTTCTTC